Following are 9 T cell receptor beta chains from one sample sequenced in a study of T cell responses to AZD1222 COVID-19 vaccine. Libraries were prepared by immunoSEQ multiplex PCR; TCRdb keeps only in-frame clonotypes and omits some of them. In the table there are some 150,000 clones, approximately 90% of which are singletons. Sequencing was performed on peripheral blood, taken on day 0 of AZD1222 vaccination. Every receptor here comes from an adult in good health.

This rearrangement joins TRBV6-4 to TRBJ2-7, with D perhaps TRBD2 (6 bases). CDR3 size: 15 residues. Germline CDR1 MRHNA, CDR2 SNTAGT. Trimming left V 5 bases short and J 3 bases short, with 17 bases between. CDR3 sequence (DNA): TGTGCCAGCAGTCCCGTGGGGGGATTGGACTACGAGCAGTACTTC. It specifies CASSPVGGLDYEQYF.

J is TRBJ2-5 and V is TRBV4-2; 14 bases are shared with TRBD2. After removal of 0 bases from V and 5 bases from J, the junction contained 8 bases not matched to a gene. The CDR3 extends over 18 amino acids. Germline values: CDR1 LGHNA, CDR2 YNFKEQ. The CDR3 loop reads CASSQDPGLAGVRETQYF. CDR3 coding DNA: TGTGCCAGCAGCCAAGATCCGGGACTAGCGGGGGTCCGGGAGACCCAGTACTTC.

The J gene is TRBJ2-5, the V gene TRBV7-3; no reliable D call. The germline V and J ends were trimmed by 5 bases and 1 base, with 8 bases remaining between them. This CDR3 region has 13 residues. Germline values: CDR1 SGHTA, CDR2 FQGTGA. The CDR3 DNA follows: TGTGCCAGCAGCCGTTCTATCCAAGAGACCCAGTACTTC. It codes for CASSRSIQETQYF. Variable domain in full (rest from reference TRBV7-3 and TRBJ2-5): GAGVSQTPSNKVTEKGKYVELRCDPISGHTALYWYRQSLGQGPEFLIYFQGTGAADDSGLPNDRFFAVRPEGSVSTLKIQRTERGDSAVYLCASSRSIQETQYFGPGTRLLVL.

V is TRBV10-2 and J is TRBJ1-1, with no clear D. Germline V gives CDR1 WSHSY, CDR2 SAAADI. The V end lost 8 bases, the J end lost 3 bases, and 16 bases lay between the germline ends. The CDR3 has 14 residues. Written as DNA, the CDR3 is TGCGCCAGCGGAGATCAGGTAGAACACACTGAAGCTTTCTTT. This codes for CASGDQVEHTEAFF.

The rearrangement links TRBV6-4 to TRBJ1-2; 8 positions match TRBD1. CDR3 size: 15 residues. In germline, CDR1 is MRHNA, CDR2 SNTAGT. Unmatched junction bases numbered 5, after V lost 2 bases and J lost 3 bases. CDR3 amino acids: CASSDGSGGDYGYTF. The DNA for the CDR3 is TGTGCCAGCAGTGACGGATCAGGGGGCGACTATGGCTACACCTTC.

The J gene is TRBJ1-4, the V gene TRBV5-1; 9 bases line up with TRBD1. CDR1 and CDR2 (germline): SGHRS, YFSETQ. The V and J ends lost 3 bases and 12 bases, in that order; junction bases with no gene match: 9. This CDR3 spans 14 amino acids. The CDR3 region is CASSSNRGQGELFF. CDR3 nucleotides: TGCGCCAGCAGCTCGAACAGGGGGCAGGGGGAACTGTTTTTT.

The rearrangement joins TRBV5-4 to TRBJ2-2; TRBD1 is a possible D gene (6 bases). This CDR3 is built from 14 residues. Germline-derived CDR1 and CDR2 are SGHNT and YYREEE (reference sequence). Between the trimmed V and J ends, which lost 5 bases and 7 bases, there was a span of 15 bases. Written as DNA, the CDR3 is TGTGCCAGCAGGTCAACAGGGATAGGCGGGGAGCTGTTTTTT. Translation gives CASRSTGIGGELFF.

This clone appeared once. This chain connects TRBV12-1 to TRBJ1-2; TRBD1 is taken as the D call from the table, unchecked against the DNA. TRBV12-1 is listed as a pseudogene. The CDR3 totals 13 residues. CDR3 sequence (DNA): TGTGCCAGGAGGGACAGGGCTAACTATGGCTACACCTTC. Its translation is CARRDRANYGYTF.

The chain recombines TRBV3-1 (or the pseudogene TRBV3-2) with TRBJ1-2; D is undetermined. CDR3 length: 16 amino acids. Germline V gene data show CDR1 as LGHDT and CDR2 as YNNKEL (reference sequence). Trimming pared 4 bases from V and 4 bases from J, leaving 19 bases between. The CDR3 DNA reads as TGTGCCAGCAGCCCCAGGATCCAATCGGGAGGCTATGGCTACACCTTC. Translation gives CASSPRIQSGGYGYTF.